The 13 T cell receptor beta chains reported below all come from one sample, sequenced in a study of cytomegalovirus exposure and HLA in healthy donors. The PCR used 60 Vbeta and 13 Jbeta primers. Sequencing was performed with immunoSEQ multiplex PCR; in TCRdb, only in-frame clones are kept and a portion is missing. Of around 70,000 clones listed, 60% to 65% are singletons. Sequencing used PBMCs. The receptors come from a man aged 25-45 years in good health and CMV-seronegative.

This sequence joins TRBV1 and TRBJ1-1. TRBV1 is a pseudogene locus. The CDR3 has 14 residues. In DNA form, the CDR3 reads TGCACCAGCAGCCAAGGCGAGGGAGGTACTGAAGCTTTCTTT. The encoded protein is CTSSQGEGGTEAFF.

The chain joins TRBV12-5 to TRBJ2-3; 8 bases line up with TRBD1. There are 15 residues in the CDR3. V shed 3 bases, J shed 4 bases, and the junction held 6 bases outside the gene matches. Germline V gene lookup returns CDR1 LGHNT and CDR2 FRNRAP. The CDR3 region is CASGFLTGGADTQYF. In nucleotides, the CDR3 is TGTGCTAGTGGTTTTCTCACAGGGGGAGCAGATACGCAGTATTTT.

V usage is TRBV6-5 and J usage is TRBJ1-1; a possible D gene is TRBD1 (6 bases). From germline, CDR1 is MNHEY and CDR2 SVGAGI. The CDR3 length is 14 residues. The V end was cut by 2 bases, the J end by 1 base, with 8 bases between. CDR3 in DNA: TGTGCCAGCAGTTACCAGGGGCGGAACACTGAAGCTTTCTTT. Amino acids: CASSYQGRNTEAFF.

This clone turned up a few times. J is TRBJ1-4 and V is TRBV7-6; maybe TRBD1 (5 bases). The germline V and J ends were trimmed by 5 bases and 8 bases, with 15 bases remaining between them. The germline V gene encodes CDR1 SGHVS and CDR2 FNYEAQ. The length of the CDR3 is 14 residues. The CDR3 here is CASSRTSVGEKLFF. CDR3 bases: TGTGCCAGCAGCCGGACATCCGTAGGGGAAAAACTGTTTTTT.

The chain uses TRBV2 and TRBJ1-3; D is undetermined. Germline V gene data show CDR1 as SNHLY and CDR2 as FYNNEI. The CDR3 extends over 14 amino acids. Trimming took 5 bases from V and 1 from J, leaving 9 bases between them. In nucleotides, the CDR3 is TGTGCCAGCAGTTCTTATTATTCTGGAAACACCATATATTTT. Residues: CASSSYYSGNTIYF.

The gene calls are TRBV5-4 and TRBJ2-1, with a tentative D call TRBD1 (5 bases). CDR1 and CDR2 from the germline V gene are SGHNT and YYREEE (reference sequence). With 2 bases removed from V and 5 bases from J, the gap between germline ends came to 17 bases. This CDR3 region has 16 residues. CDR3 in DNA: TGTGCCAGCAGCTTTCCGATGCAGGGCAAGGACAATGAGCAGTTCTTC. It translates to CASSFPMQGKDNEQFF.

V is TRBV2 and J is TRBJ2-2; 7 bases match TRBD2. Losses at the gene ends were 6 bases for V and 1 base for J; bases not matched to a gene: 8. This CDR3 region has 16 residues. CDR1 is SNHLY, CDR2 FYNNEI, per germline. The CDR3 DNA sequence: TGTGCCAGCAGCGGACTAGTCCCCTTGAACACCGGGGAGCTGTTTTTT. The encoded protein is CASSGLVPLNTGELFF.

This clone was counted a few times. J is TRBJ1-3 and V is TRBV12-2. TRBV12-2 is reported as a pseudogene. This CDR3 contains 11 residues. CDR3 sequence: CASRLGDTIYF. The CDR3 DNA is TGTGCAAGTCGCTTAGGAGATACCATATATTTT.

This clone was counted between two and nine times. This chain connects TRBV9 to TRBJ2-3; a possible D gene is TRBD2 (6 bases). Germline CDR1 is SGDLS and CDR2 is YYNGEE. The V and J ends lost 4 bases and 0 bases respectively, with 9 bases between them. CDR3 size: 14 residues. This chain's CDR3 is CASSRSGSTDTQYF. In DNA, the CDR3 is TGTGCCAGCAGCAGAAGCGGGAGCACAGATACGCAGTATTTT.

The CDR3 coding sequence is TGCGCCAGCAGCCAAGAACGCAGCGGGGGAGGGACCTACAATGAGCAGTTCTTC. This sequence encodes CASSQERSGGGTYNEQFF. The gene calls are TRBV4-1 and TRBJ2-1; 8 nucleotides line up with TRBD2. From germline, CDR1 is MGHRA and CDR2 YSYEKL. CDR3 size: 18 residues. The junction had 9 bases not matched to a gene; V was cut back by 0 bases and J by 2 bases.

The rearrangement links TRBV6-6 to TRBJ1-3, with D unresolved. This CDR3 is 15 amino acids long. The germline V and J ends were trimmed by 4 bases and 0 bases, with 10 bases remaining between them. Germline V gene sequence: CDR1 MNHNY, CDR2 SVGAGI (reference sequence). The CDR3 region has the DNA TGTGCCAGCAGTTCGTTTACTAACTCTGGAAACACCATATATTTT. It translates to CASSSFTNSGNTIYF.

V and J are TRBV7-9 and TRBJ1-2; 10 bases map to TRBD1. This CDR3 region has 14 residues. The germline gives CDR1 SEHNR, CDR2 FQNEAQ (reference sequence). V dropped 3 bases and J dropped 7; count of bases not matched to a gene: 5. The CDR3 sequence is CASSLDRGDSGYTF. The CDR3 DNA sequence: TGTGCCAGCAGCTTGGACAGGGGGGATTCTGGCTACACCTTC.

The chain carries TRBV5-6 and TRBJ2-3, with D maybe TRBD2 (6 bases). Germline CDR1 is SGHDT and CDR2 is YYEEEE. The CDR3 runs 14 residues. Between the trimmed V and J ends, which lost 4 bases and 5 bases, there was a span of 14 bases. The CDR3 coding sequence is TGTGCCAGCAGCCCCGCGGGACGACGAGATACGCAGTATTTT. Amino acid sequence: CASSPAGRRDTQYF.